This is a list of T cell receptor beta chains from one sample in a study of beta chain features in type 1 diabetes. Some clones are missing from TCRdb's copy, which holds only in-frame ones; the method was immunoSEQ multiplex PCR. The data contain about 340,000 clones, around 8.5% of them seen just once; the ten biggest clones take up less than 1.2%. Sequenced: central memory CD4+ T cells from blood. Every receptor here comes from a man aged 25 to 40 with type 1 diabetes. CDR3s include the opening cysteine and the closing phenylalanine or tryptophan. D genes are given only for firm matches. Some rows have no size entry. The others give once, few or many, or a class for an expanded clone.

v_call	d_call	clone_size	j_call	cdr3_nt	cdr3_aa
TRBV7-2	-	-	TRBJ1-5	TGTGCCAGCAGCCCGCGGACAGGCAATCAGCCCCAGCATTTT	CASSPRTGNQPQHF
TRBV18	-	many	TRBJ2-1	TGTGCCAGCTCACCAGGTTATGCTGGCAACGAGCAGTTCTTC	CASSPGYAGNEQFF
TRBV7-9	-	many	TRBJ1-2	TGTGCCAGCAGCCCAACGCAATCTTCTGGCTACACCTTC	CASSPTQSSGYTF
TRBV7-8	-	-	TRBJ2-2	TGTGCCAGCAGCTCCCACCCCGCTTCGGGGGAGCTGTTTTTT	CASSSHPASGELFF
TRBV14	-	few	TRBJ2-7	TGTGCCAGCAGCCAAGTGACAAGGCTCGAGGCCGAGCAGTACTTC	CASSQVTRLEAEQYF
TRBV6-1	-	-	TRBJ2-1	TGTGCCAGCAAGGAGGGGGCATGGGAGCAGTTCTTC	CASKEGAWEQFF
TRBV11-2	-	-	TRBJ2-1	TGTGCCAGCAGCTTAGGACAGGCCTCCTACAATGAGCAGTTCTTC	CASSLGQASYNEQFF
TRBV6-5	-	few	TRBJ1-5	TGTGCCATCACGGGAACACCGGGACAAGAACAGCCCCAGCATTTT	CAITGTPGQEQPQHF
TRBV7-9	-	few	TRBJ2-1	TGTGCCAGCAGCTTAGAGGGGACGGGTGAGCAGTTCTTC	CASSLEGTGEQFF
TRBV7-2	TRBD1	few	TRBJ1-5	TGTGCCAGCAGCTCACCTGGACAGGGCCAGCCCCAGCATTTT	CASSSPGQGQPQHF
TRBV10-2	TRBD2	once	TRBJ2-1	TGCGCCAGCAGTGCTCCTAGCGGGAACAATGAGCAGTTCTTC	CASSAPSGNNEQFF
TRBV11-2	-	few	TRBJ1-2	TGTGCCAGCAGCTTAGGGTTTGTTGATGGCTACACCTTC	CASSLGFVDGYTF
TRBV7-2	TRBD1	-	TRBJ2-3	TGTGCCAGCAGCTTAGGACAGGGGGCATTAGATACGCAGTATTTT	CASSLGQGALDTQYF
TRBV4-1	-	-	TRBJ1-2	TGCGCCAGCAGCCAAGATCCAGCAGGGAGTGACTATGGCTACACCTTC	CASSQDPAGSDYGYTF
TRBV18	-	-	TRBJ1-2	TGTGCCAGCTCACCAGGGGAAAACTATGGCTACACCTTC	CASSPGENYGYTF
TRBV6-5	-	few	TRBJ1-3	TGTGCCAGCAGTTTAGGTCGGACAGCTGGAAACACCATATATTTT	CASSLGRTAGNTIYF
TRBV30	-	-	TRBJ1-1	TGTGCCTGGAGTGTAGATCCCAGAATGAACACTGAAGCTTTCTTT	CAWSVDPRMNTEAFF
TRBV6-6	TRBD1	-	TRBJ1-5	TGTGCCAGCAGCAAACCTGCAGGGGGAGGCAATCAGCCCCAGCATTTT	CASSKPAGGGNQPQHF
TRBV28	-	-	TRBJ2-7	TGTGCCAGCAGTTCTCCAGGAGCGTCCTACGAGCAGTACTTC	CASSSPGASYEQYF
TRBV7-9	-	few	TRBJ2-5	TGTGCCAGCAGCTTACTTCGGGGGAACATAAAAGAGACCCAGTACTTC	CASSLLRGNIKETQYF
TRBV29-1	TRBD2	few	TRBJ2-3	TGCAGCGTTGGGCAAACTAGCGTGTTCACAGATACGCAGTATTTT	CSVGQTSVFTDTQYF
TRBV11-2	TRBD2	-	TRBJ2-7	TGTGCCAGCAGCCCCCAAGGCGGGGGTTCCTACGAGCAGTACTTC	CASSPQGGGSYEQYF
TRBV19	-	few	TRBJ1-1	TGTGCCAGTATGAATGCTCCGAGGACTGAAGCTTTCTTT	CASMNAPRTEAFF
TRBV4-3	-	-	TRBJ2-7	TGCGCCAGCAGCTCCGATTGGGGCCAGGGCTACGAGCAGTACTTC	CASSSDWGQGYEQYF
TRBV4-3	-	few	TRBJ2-2	TGCGCCAGCGGAGGCGGGGACACCGGGGAGCTGTTTTTT	CASGGGDTGELFF
TRBV9	TRBD1	-	TRBJ2-6	TGTGCCAGCAGTTACAGGGGGGACTCTGGGGCCAACGTCCTGACTTTC	CASSYRGDSGANVLTF
TRBV4-3	TRBD2	-	TRBJ2-3	TGCGCCAGCAGCCAAATAATAGCGGGGGGGAGCACAGATACGCAGTATTTT	CASSQIIAGGSTDTQYF
TRBV5-6	-	many	TRBJ2-3	TGTGCCAGCAGCCCCCAAGGAACAGATACGCAGTATTTT	CASSPQGTDTQYF
TRBV18	-	-	TRBJ1-2	TGTGCCAGCTCACCACGTTCAGTGAACTATGGCTACACCTTC	CASSPRSVNYGYTF
TRBV2	TRBD1	many	TRBJ1-5	TGTGCCAGCAGTCAGAACAGGGGGCCGGAGCAGCCCCAGCATTTT	CASSQNRGPEQPQHF
TRBV18	-	few	TRBJ1-1	TGTGCCAGCTCCTCGGGGGGTGTAATGAACACTGAAGCTTTCTTT	CASSSGGVMNTEAFF
TRBV7-6	-	few	TRBJ2-5	TGTGCCAGCAGCTTAGCAGGGTACCAAGAGACCCAGTACTTC	CASSLAGYQETQYF
TRBV7-2	TRBD1	few	TRBJ2-5	TGTGCCAGCAGCTTAGCGGCCAGGGGGGAGACCCAGTACTTC	CASSLAARGETQYF
TRBV19	-	many	TRBJ2-2	TGTGCCAGTAGTGCACAGGGCACCGGGGAGCTGTTTTTT	CASSAQGTGELFF
TRBV9	-	few	TRBJ1-1	TGTGCCAGCAGCGTAGGCTCGGGGGCCACTGAAGCTTTCTTT	CASSVGSGATEAFF
TRBV2	-	few	TRBJ2-7	TGTGCCAGCAGTGAAGAGGGCCTAGGGGATTACGAGCAGTACTTC	CASSEEGLGDYEQYF
TRBV25-1	-	few	TRBJ2-5	TGTGCCAGCAGTGAATTGCAGGGAGGGGGCCAAGAGACCCAGTACTTC	CASSELQGGGQETQYF
TRBV6-1	-	few	TRBJ2-1	TGTGCCAGCAGTGAAGTGGCAGGGTACAATGAGCAGTTCTTC	CASSEVAGYNEQFF
TRBV29-1	TRBD2	-	TRBJ2-7	TGCAGCGTAGGGGTTAGCGGGGGAATTGGCGAGCAGTACTTC	CSVGVSGGIGEQYF
TRBV5-6	TRBD1	-	TRBJ1-1	TGTGCCAGCAGCTCACGACAGGGGGGCACTGAAGCTTTCTTT	CASSSRQGGTEAFF